The subject of this entry is one TCR beta chain. Its antigen remains undetermined. Preparation of the library involved the immunoSEQ multiplex PCR assay. For the multiplex PCR, a mixture combining 60 forward primers for TCR Vbeta segments and 13 reverse primers for TCR Jbeta segments was used. Amplification of the CDR3 region of rearranged TCR beta genes was performed with a multiplex PCR assay on genomic DNA. On the Illumina HiSeq System, the amplified TCR beta libraries were sequenced as 87-base-pair reads. The original pipeline was this. A later analysis counted about 80 million unique TCR beta chains across the 650 to 700 repertoires, and some 12 million of these chains were shared by at least two donors. To remove PCR and sequencing errors, raw reads were error-corrected and collapsed into unique sequences using a nearest-neighbor algorithm that merged closely related sequences. To assign V, D and J gene segments, CDR3 sequences were aligned to IMGT reference sequences. For a sequence to be retained, a match of at least six nucleotides was required to both a V gene segment and a J gene segment. A rearrangement was called productive if the CDR3 had no stop codons and remained in frame with V and J, and every other rearrangement was called non-productive. CDR3 was defined by IMGT convention, running from the second conserved V-encoded cysteine to the conserved J-encoded phenylalanine. The earlier analysis of about 640 of the donors excluded any sequence lacking an unambiguous match to a single V gene segment. In an earlier analysis of several hundred of the donors, V segments were called functional above 56.7% productive rearrangements and were called segregating when the between-donor standard deviation exceeded 5%. A statistical classification framework was built for diagnosing cytomegalovirus status from the catalog of TCR beta chain sequences. A later analysis assigned V and J genes by comparing TCR nucleotide sequences with IMGT/GENE-DB human TR gene sequences. In a later analysis, CDR3 sequences and most-parsimonious VDJ recombination scenarios were assigned using the TCRdist pipeline. A later analysis defined each TCR beta chain by its CDR3 amino acid sequence plus V-gene family, and excluded reads lacking a unique V-gene family. In a later analysis, several hundred highly shared, low-generation-probability nucleotide sequences were removed to address suspected cross-contamination and a sequencing artifact. A later analysis calculated a clonal expansion index for each public chain from normalized within-repertoire ranks of inferred template counts. A later analysis computed generation probabilities with a VDJ recombination model fitted to out-of-frame rearrangements, and checked the results against IGoR. A later analysis scored TCR-TCR, TCR-HLA and TCR-CMV co-occurrence with hypergeometric tests, applying a repertoire-size bias correction to TCR pairs. In a later analysis, false discovery rates were estimated by permuting HLA or CMV assignments 20 times. In a later analysis, co-occurring TCRs were grouped with DBSCAN, and TCRdist sequence similarity was added when clustering was performed within HLA-allele-positive subsets. Co-occurrence clustering excluded repertoires with fewer than 30,000 or more than 120,000 public chains, plus five with anomalous nucleotide sharing. Here the immuneACCESS table is served through TCRdb, limited to in-frame sequences with V and J called. Missing clones are a known gap in these copies; in checked studies unresolved V genes cover under half, and the rest lacks a known reason. D and trimming were read from the DNA, whereas the V and J calls and clone size are those reported in that table. This sample's table lists some 130,000 clones. Together, the top ten hold roughly 1.5% of the sample.

The CDR3 sequence holds 15 residues, the cysteine and phenylalanine included. The sequence is cut down to CDR3 DNA, 45 bases in frame from base 1. Clipping removes 1 base from V and 9 bases from J, with 10 as the unmatched junction base count. The germline V gene encodes CDR1 ENHRY and CDR2 SYGVKD. The data stem from a study of cytomegalovirus exposure and HLA in healthy donors (dated by TCRdb to about 2017). Regarding the study in general: An earlier analysis of 550 to 700 of the donors reported about 250 Gb of sequence data and 120 million or so unique TCR beta sequences from roughly 180 million T cells. Roughly 300 gigabases of sequencing data and approximately 84 million unique TCR sequences were included in an early release covering 550 to 800 HLA-typed donors. The study profiled the T cell repertoires of about 640 subjects by immunosequencing and related them to cytomegalovirus serostatus. Along with the approximately 650-subject first cohort, a separate validation cohort of over a hundred different subjects was used. Donor age, sex, ethnicity and CMV serostatus were compiled together with the repertoire data. Every repertoire in the discovery cohort had been generated on one and the same sequencing platform. HLA typing covered class I and class II loci at four-digit resolution. The study combined high-throughput TCR immunosequencing, statistical association of individual TCRs with disease status, and machine learning to predict cytomegalovirus infection status. Typing coverage differed by locus: A, B, C, DRB1 and DQB1 were typed in roughly 629-640 donors, DQA1 in 500 to 550, DPA1 in around 580, and DPB1 in roughly 470. To decide whether each TCR beta V gene segment behaved as functional or pseudogenic, an earlier analysis of some 600 of the donors relied on high-throughput TCR beta sequencing. Four to six DR-DQ haplotypes were handled as single units for association and clustering, since linkage in the cohort was strong. Among the roughly 400 genotyped donors, approximately 81% belonged to the genetic ancestry cluster associated with self-reported Caucasian donors. Among 300 to 500 genotyped donors of the cohort, an average of about 240,000 unique TCR beta nucleotide sequences was sequenced per donor, of which approximately 19% were non-productive. The study aimed to test whether signatures of past pathogen exposure could be identified by cataloging public T cell receptors. In a later analysis, previously published TCR beta repertoires from hundreds of donors were re-analyzed and high-resolution HLA genotyping was added so that TCR occurrence patterns could be studied. Genome-wide SNP genotypes for about 65% of the roughly 700 donors were used in a later genetic analysis, which treated that subset as a discovery cohort. The later analysis used no new phenotypic data to find candidate immune exposures, relying instead on TCR beta sequences and their occurrence across donors. Points the paper makes about the study in general: Three of the identified cytomegalovirus-associated TCR beta chains were confirmed in vitro to be specific for cytomegalovirus antigens. In a later genetic analysis, a missense DCLRE1C variant was associated with V-gene and J-gene trimming of TCR beta chains, and the association was replicated in an independent cohort. Correlated functional status among segregating V segments might reflect linkage disequilibrium, but an unknown experimental factor could not be ruled out. The study gave a list of about 150 TCR beta chains associated with cytomegalovirus. In a later genetic analysis, fewer N-insertions in productive TCRs were reported among donors in an Asian-associated ancestry cluster than the approximately 670-donor mean. In a later analysis, HLA-associated TCR beta chains were found to be more clonally expanded and to have lower generation probabilities than equally common non-associated chains. A cluster of highly shared sequence variants was judged likely to be a technical artifact of the sequencing pipeline. The 87-base-pair reads could not distinguish some IMGT-functional V segments, including TRBV6-2 and TRBV6-3, so those segments were excluded. CMV serostatus was the only immune exposure information available for the cohort. In a later analysis, over 15,000 TCR beta sequences were associated with specific HLA alleles at a false discovery rate of 0.05. According to a later analysis, TCR association rates differed among HLA loci, with DRB1 alleles showing the most associated TCRs and HLA-C alleles showing the fewest. In an earlier analysis of some 640 of the donors, most TCR beta V segments were observed in productive rearrangements about 90% or about 30% of the time, broadly matching IMGT annotations. A further reported finding was that TCR beta sequences accurately predicted the HLA-A and HLA-B alleles for most subjects in the first cohort. Sequencing depth was assumed to be roughly uniform across donors in the presence/absence analyses, though that assumption may not hold. The authors suggested that the approach could potentially be generalized to other disease states and immunological phenotypes. Cytomegalovirus status was reported to be diagnosed by the classifier with high specificity and sensitivity in both the original and validation cohorts. In a later analysis, several top co-occurrence clusters were reported to appear linked to parvovirus B19, influenza, CMV and Epstein-Barr virus. Most TCR sequences were observed very rarely across donors, whereas some public TCRs were present in many individuals. In a later analysis, most CMV-associated TCR beta chains were found to appear HLA-restricted, with HLA associations seemingly driven largely by CMV exposure. When HLA alleles, especially DR and DQ, strongly co-occurred, attributing TCR associations to individual alleles was difficult. Because HLA typing was missing for some donors at each locus, association tests included only the typed subset. Some 15 rarely observed V segments, including chromosome 9 orphons, were excluded from the earlier analysis of a few hundred of the donors because counts were too low. In this cohort, only TCR beta chains were sequenced, and detectable features were limited by the absence of alpha or paired-chain data.

In total, approximately 690 healthy bone marrow donors made up the cohort. At the time of sampling, every cohort member was nominally healthy, though immune exposures that went unrecorded were likely present. The donor was CMV seronegative and was included in the group of a few hundred seronegative cohort members. A peripheral blood sample was collected from each donor, and TCR beta sequencing was performed on peripheral blood mononuclear cells. The Qiagen DNeasy Blood Extraction Kit was used to extract genomic DNA from the blood cell samples. The receptor's source is a woman aged 40-49 years in good health and CMV-seronegative. The receptor chain draws on TRBV10-3 and TRBJ2-3; the central 7 bases match TRBD2. Sequenced material: PBMCs. The DNA sequence follows: TGTGCCATCAGTGAGTTTGCCGGGGGGTCCGGGACGCAGTATTTT. This sequence encodes CAISEFAGGSGTQYF.